Following are 29 T cell receptor beta chains from one sample sequenced in a study of blood T cell repertoires in COVID-19. Clones were read by immunoSEQ multiplex PCR, and TCRdb kept only the in-frame ones, dropping some. The data show some 430,000 clones, roughly 87% seen once. Specimen: PBMCs or T cells enriched from blood (not recorded which). The receptors originated from a man aged 18 to 35 who had recovered from COVID-19.

V and J are TRBV28 and TRBJ1-3, with D possibly TRBD1 on 6 matching bases. The CDR3 is made up of 12 amino acids. Germline V gives CDR1 MDHEN, CDR2 SYDVKM. The V end was cut by 5 bases, the J end by 10 bases, with 12 bases between. Written as DNA, the CDR3 is TGTGCCAGCAGTATAAGCAGGGGAACCATATATTTT. This sequence encodes CASSISRGTIYF.

This clone was seen a single time. The CDR3 region has the DNA TGTGCCAGCAGCTTACATCTGCAGGTGTGGGTGAACACTGAAGCTTTCTTT. It is translated as CASSLHLQVWVNTEAFF. The genes are TRBV11-2 and TRBJ1-1; the D is unclear. Germline CDR1 reads SGHAT; CDR2 reads FQNNGV. The CDR3 spans 17 residues. The V end was cut by 2 bases, the J end by 0 bases, with 16 bases between.

The chain employs TRBV2 and TRBJ2-5; the match to TRBD2 covers 11 bases. The CDR3 covers 15 residues. Trimming took 4 bases from V and 4 from J; bases not matched to a gene: 5. Germline CDR1 SNHLY, CDR2 FYNNEI. CDR3 nucleotides: TGTGCCAGCAGTGCAGCCGGACTAGCGGGAGAGACCCAGTACTTC. Its translation: CASSAAGLAGETQYF.

The V call is TRBV15, the J call TRBJ1-1; D remains ambiguous. Germline assignment: CDR1 LNHNV and CDR2 YYDKDF (reference sequence). V lost 0 bases to trimming and J lost 7 bases, with 9 bases between them. The CDR3 loop spans 13 amino acids. The CDR3 coding sequence is TGTGCCACCAGCAGAGATCAACAGAATGAAGCTTTCTTT. Amino acids: CATSRDQQNEAFF.

The V and J genes are TRBV10-2 and TRBJ1-6, with TRBD1 matching over 10 bases. There are 14 residues in the CDR3. The ends lost 8 bases at V and 13 bases at J; junction bases unmatched: 11. Germline V gives CDR1 WSHSY, CDR2 SAAADI. The CDR3 loop reads CASRSGDRGQPLHF. The CDR3 DNA is TGCGCCAGCCGGTCTGGGGACAGGGGCCAGCCCCTCCACTTT.

The chain is built from TRBV9 and TRBJ2-7, with D unresolved. Trimming cost V 3 bases and J 2 bases, with 9 bases left between them. CDR3 length: 13 residues. From germline, CDR1 is SGDLS and CDR2 YYNGEE. CDR3 bases: TGTGCCAGCAGCGGAACCGACACCTACGAGCAGTACTTC. Amino acids: CASSGTDTYEQYF.

V and J are TRBV7-9 and TRBJ1-2; tentative D call: TRBD1 (5 bases). The length of the CDR3 is 15 residues. Germline assignment: CDR1 SEHNR and CDR2 FQNEAQ (reference sequence). V lost 6 bases to trimming and J lost 5 bases, with 19 bases between them. CDR3 sequence (DNA): TGTGCCAGCAGTTTCGCGTATGGGGCGAGGTATGGCTACACCTTC. Translated, it gives CASSFAYGARYGYTF.

The rearrangement uses TRBV3-1 (or the pseudogene TRBV3-2) and TRBJ1-4; no definite D call. This CDR3 comprises 11 residues. Between the trimmed V and J ends, which lost 4 bases and 12 bases, there was a span of 9 bases. Germline V gene data show CDR1 as LGHDT and CDR2 as YNNKEL (reference sequence). The CDR3 loop reads CASSLGVELFF. The CDR3 nucleotides read TGTGCCAGCAGCCTCGGGGTGGAACTGTTTTTT.

This clone was seen more than once but under ten times. The same CDR3 also results from other DNA sequences found in this sample. The rearrangement uses TRBV5-4 and TRBJ2-1; D gene ambiguous. Germline V gene data show CDR1 as SGHNT and CDR2 as YYREEE (reference sequence). Trimming cost V 2 bases and J 3 bases, with 12 bases left between them. The CDR3 spans 15 residues. CDR3 nucleotides: TGTGCCAGCAGCTTTGGTGGCGGAAGCTACAATGAGCAGTTCTTC. Translating it yields CASSFGGGSYNEQFF. Full variable domain (outside the CDR3, taken from reference TRBV5-4 and TRBJ2-1): ETGVTQSPTHLIKTRGQQVTLRCSSQSGHNTVSWYQQALGQGPQFIFQYYREEENGRGNFPPRFSGLQFPNYSSELNVNALELDDSALYLCASSFGGGSYNEQFFGPGTRLTVL.

V and J are TRBV6-5 and TRBJ1-5; D unresolved. Germline V CDR1 and CDR2: MNHEY, SVGAGI. Deletions cut 6 bases from V and 3 bases from J, with 9 bases between. The CDR3 has 13 residues. The CDR3 sequence is CASSPSYNQPQHF. CDR3 coding DNA: TGTGCCAGCAGCCCCTCCTACAATCAGCCCCAGCATTTT.

On this clone: Other DNA sequences from this sample encode an identical CDR3 as well. This rearrangement joins TRBV2 to TRBJ2-2; TRBD2 aligns across 9 bases. Germline lookup yields CDR1 SNHLY and CDR2 FYNNEI. The CDR3 runs to 15 residues. The trim removed 2 bases at V and 6 bases at J, leaving 4 bases unmatched. The CDR3 region has the DNA TGTGCCAGCAGTGAACTAGCGGGACTCGCCGGGGAGCTGTTTTTT. It is translated as CASSELAGLAGELFF. The full variable domain, completed using reference TRBV2 and TRBJ2-2, is EPEVTQTPSHQVTQMGQEVILRCVPISNHLYFYWYRQILGQKVEFLVSFYNNEISEKSEIFDDQFSVERPDGSNFTLKIRSTKLEDSAMYFCASSELAGLAGELFFGEGSRLTVL.

The V gene is TRBV10-3, the J gene TRBJ2-7; 7 nucleotides match TRBD2. V dropped 0 bases and J dropped 2; count of bases not matched to a gene: 4. CDR1 and CDR2 (germline): ENHRY, SYGVKD. CDR3 size: 15 residues. CDR3 sequence: CAISESGGLPYEQYF. The CDR3 nucleotides read TGTGCCATCAGTGAGTCGGGAGGGCTACCCTACGAGCAGTACTTC.

The chain links TRBV6-5 to TRBJ1-2; D uncertain. CDR3 length: 12 amino acids. The V gene lost 6 bases and the J gene lost 8 bases, with 13 bases spanning the gap. Germline CDR1 and CDR2: MNHEY and SVGAGI. CDR3 protein: CASRSVAGGYTF. In nucleotides, the CDR3 is TGTGCCAGCAGGTCCGTGGCGGGCGGCTACACCTTC.

This sequence joins TRBV19 and TRBJ2-1; TRBD2 might be the D (5 bases). Per the germline V gene, CDR1 is LNHDA and CDR2 is SQIVND (reference sequence). The CDR3 totals 15 residues. The V and J ends lost 2 bases and 8 bases respectively, with 16 bases between them. This chain's CDR3 is CASSITLAPIHEQFF. The CDR3 DNA is TGTGCCAGTAGTATAACCCTAGCTCCGATCCATGAGCAGTTCTTC. Full variable domain (remainder filled in from reference TRBV19 and TRBJ2-1): DGGITQSPKYLFRKEGQNVTLSCEQNLNHDAMYWYRQDPGQGLRLIYYSQIVNDFQKGDIAEGYSVSREKKESFPLTVTSAQKNPTAFYLCASSITLAPIHEQFFGPGTRLTVL.

The V and J genes are TRBV6-4 and TRBJ1-2; the D is unclear. CDR1 and CDR2 from the germline V gene are MRHNA and SNTAGT. With 3 bases removed from V and 4 bases from J, the gap between germline ends came to 9 bases. The CDR3 extends over 13 amino acids. The CDR3 region has the DNA TGTGCCAGCAGTGAAAACCCCGGCTATGGCTACACCTTC. The encoded protein is CASSENPGYGYTF.

The gene calls are TRBV9 and TRBJ1-1; a possible D gene is TRBD1 (6 bases). In germline, CDR1 is SGDLS, CDR2 YYNGEE. The CDR3 loop spans 12 amino acids. Trimming stripped 0 bases from V and 8 bases from J, with 8 bases between. This CDR3 is CASSVGQGEAFF. CDR3 nucleotide sequence: TGTGCCAGCAGCGTAGGCCAGGGGGAAGCTTTCTTT.

V and J are TRBV27 and TRBJ1-2, with D hard to call. Per germline, CDR1 MNHEY and CDR2 SMNVEV (reference sequence). CDR3 length equals 17 residues. V lost 4 bases and J lost 5, with 23 bases in between. CDR3 coding DNA: TGTGCCAGCAGTTCCGCGGGGAGCGCCCGTCGAGGTTATGGCTACACCTTC. Protein product: CASSSAGSARRGYGYTF.

This chain links TRBV5-8 with TRBJ1-6, with 7 positions matching TRBD1. The V and J ends lost 3 bases and 0 bases, in that order; junction bases with no gene match: 6. This CDR3 comprises 17 residues. Germline V gene lookup returns CDR1 SGHTS and CDR2 YDEGEE. CDR3: CASSWGPGGSYNSPLHF. In DNA form, the CDR3 reads TGTGCCAGCAGCTGGGGGCCAGGGGGCTCCTATAATTCACCCCTCCACTTT.

V gene TRBV2 combines with J gene TRBJ1-1; a weak D match, TRBD1 (5 bases). Trimming took 8 bases from V and 3 from J, leaving 16 bases between them. Germline CDR1 is SNHLY and CDR2 is FYNNEI. This CDR3 has 14 residues. CDR3 residues: CASSARVRDTEAFF. As DNA, the CDR3 is TGTGCCAGCTCAGCCAGGGTAAGGGACACTGAAGCTTTCTTT.

This clone was recorded only once. The rearrangement joins TRBV6-5 to TRBJ2-7, with D tentatively TRBD1 (6 bases). The germline V and J ends were trimmed by 6 bases and 0 bases, with 9 bases remaining between them. CDR3 size: 13 residues. Germline lookup yields CDR1 MNHEY and CDR2 SVGAGI. CDR3 amino acids: CASRTGSSYEQYF. CDR3 bases: TGTGCCAGCAGAACAGGGAGCTCCTACGAGCAGTACTTC.

The chain couples TRBV7-6 to TRBJ2-6; D is unclear. The CDR3 spans 16 residues. Germline loops: CDR1 SGHVS, CDR2 FNYEAQ. Trimming removed 1 base from V and 0 bases from J, with 7 bases in between. In DNA form, the CDR3 reads TGTGCCAGCAGCTTAGAACGGGTCTCTGGGGCCAACGTCCTGACTTTC. It translates to CASSLERVSGANVLTF. Complete variable domain (other parts from reference TRBV7-6 and TRBJ2-6): GAGVSQSPRYKVTKRGQDVALRCDPISGHVSLYWYRQALGQGPEFLTYFNYEAQQDKSGLPNDRFSAERPEGSISTLTIQRTEQRDSAMYRCASSLERVSGANVLTFGAGSRLTVL.

This chain links TRBV10-1 with TRBJ2-7, with D maybe TRBD1 (5 bases). The CDR3 runs to 11 residues. Trimming shortened V by 3 bases and J by 10 bases, and 10 bases separated the two germline ends. Germline lookup yields CDR1 WNHNN and CDR2 SYGVQD (reference sequence). In DNA form, the CDR3 reads TGCGCCAGCAGTGATGGCAGGGTTCAGTACTTC. Translated: CASSDGRVQYF.

This clone was found a few times. V and J are TRBV28 and TRBJ1-3; 7 bases line up with TRBD1. The trim removed 8 bases at V and 4 bases at J, leaving 5 bases unmatched. The CDR3 is 13 amino acids. Germline values: CDR1 MDHEN, CDR2 SYDVKM. CDR3 in DNA: TGTGCCAGCCAGGGGGGAGTCGGAAACACCATATATTTT. Amino acids: CASQGGVGNTIYF. Filled out from reference TRBV28 and TRBJ1-3, the complete variable domain reads DVKVTQSSRYLVKRTGEKVFLECVQDMDHENMFWYRQDPGLGLRLIYFSYDVKMKEKGDIPEGYSVSREKKERFSLILESASTNQTSMYLCASQGGVGNTIYFGEGSWLTVV.

To note about this clone: A much larger clonotype is one base distant, so this may be a read error. The sample has other DNA sequences that encode this CDR3 too. V gene TRBV6-5 combines with J gene TRBJ1-1; D unresolved. Germline values: CDR1 MNHEY, CDR2 SVGAGI. This CDR3 comprises 11 residues. Trimming stripped 7 bases from V and 1 base from J, with 4 bases between. CDR3 sequence (DNA): TGTGCCAGCACAGGGAACACTGAAGCTTTCTTT. Translated, it gives CASTGNTEAFF.

This clone came up once. This rearrangement joins TRBV27 to TRBJ2-7; tentative D call: TRBD2 (6 bases). The CDR3 is 13 amino acids. Trimming removed 3 bases at V and 4 bases at J, with 10 bases between. CDR1 and CDR2 (germline): MNHEY, SMNVEV (reference sequence). CDR3 in DNA: TGTGCCAGCAGTTTCGGGAGTGCGTACGAGCAGTACTTC. Translated: CASSFGSAYEQYF.

V and J are TRBV28 and TRBJ2-7; 9 positions match TRBD1. CDR3 length equals 14 residues. The V gene's germline CDR1 is MDHEN and CDR2 SYDVKM. Germline trimming cut 7 bases from V and 6 bases from J; bases unmatched to any gene: 10. The CDR3 here is CASNWGQGIREQYF. CDR3 nucleotide sequence: TGTGCCAGCAATTGGGGACAGGGAATTCGCGAGCAGTACTTC.

V and J are TRBV11-2 and TRBJ1-3; no definite D call. The V and J ends lost 4 bases and 4 bases respectively, with 8 bases between them. Looked up from germline, CDR1 is SGHAT and CDR2 is FQNNGV. The CDR3 runs to 13 residues. The CDR3: CASSSSVGNTIYF. The CDR3 DNA is TGTGCCAGCAGCTCTAGTGTGGGAAACACCATATATTTT.

The chain couples TRBV2 to TRBJ1-5, with D uncertain. Per the germline V gene, CDR1 is SNHLY and CDR2 is FYNNEI. The V end lost 4 bases, the J end lost 3 bases, and 10 bases lay between the germline ends. CDR3 length: 14 residues. The CDR3 region has the DNA TGTGCCAGCAGTGGTGTGTCAGACAATCAGCCCCAGCATTTT. Translating it yields CASSGVSDNQPQHF.

This chain connects TRBV4-1 to TRBJ1-1; TRBD1 agrees at 7 bases. In germline, CDR1 is MGHRA, CDR2 YSYEKL. The CDR3 loop spans 15 amino acids. Trimming removed 6 bases from V and 0 bases from J; junction bases left unmatched: 7. The CDR3 protein is CASRRRDRVNTEAFF. CDR3 nucleotides: TGCGCCAGCAGGCGAAGGGACAGAGTGAACACTGAAGCTTTCTTT.